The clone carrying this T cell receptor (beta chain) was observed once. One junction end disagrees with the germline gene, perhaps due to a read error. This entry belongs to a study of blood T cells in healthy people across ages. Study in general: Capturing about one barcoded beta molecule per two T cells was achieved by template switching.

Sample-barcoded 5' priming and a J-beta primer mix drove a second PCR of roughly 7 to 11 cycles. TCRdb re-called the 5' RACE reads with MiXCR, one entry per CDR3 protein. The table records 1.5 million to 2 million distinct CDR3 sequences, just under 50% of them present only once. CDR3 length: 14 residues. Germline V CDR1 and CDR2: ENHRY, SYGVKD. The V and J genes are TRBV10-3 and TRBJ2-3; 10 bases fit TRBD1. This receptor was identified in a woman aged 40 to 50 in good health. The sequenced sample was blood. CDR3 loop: CVISGQGGTDTQYF. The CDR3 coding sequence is TGTGTCATCAGTGGACAGGGGGGGACAGATACGCAGTATTTT.